These 8 T cell receptor beta chains were sequenced from one sample in a study of T-cell reconstitution after alpha-beta-depleted transplantation in children. As it was prepared, the TCRbeta library received unique molecular identifiers. TCRdb passed the PCR reads through MiXCR, listing each CDR3 protein once. The sample has about 300,000 distinct CDR3 sequences; around 10% are singletons. Sequenced material: PBMCs, taken before TCRalphabeta/CD19-depleted stem cell transplant. These receptors were taken from a boy in the first two years of life with acute myeloid leukemia, due to receive a stem cell transplant.

This clonotype was picked up many times. The CDR3 DNA reads TGCGCCAGCAGCTTGGGGCTAGCGGGAAGGGCAGATACGCAGTATTTT. It encodes CASSLGLAGRADTQYF. V usage is TRBV5-1 and J usage is TRBJ2-3, with 9 bases lining up with TRBD2. The V gene end was trimmed by 0 bases and the J gene end by 4 bases; junction bases not matched to a gene: 6. CDR1 is SGHRS, CDR2 YFSETQ, per germline. This CDR3 has 16 amino acids. The variable domain in full, with the rest retrieved from reference TRBV5-1 and TRBJ2-3, is KAGVTQTPRYLIKTRGQQVTLSCSPISGHRSVSWYQQTPGQGLQFLFEYFSETQRNKGNFPGRFSGRQFSNSRSEMNVSTLELGDSALYLCASSLGLAGRADTQYFGPGTRLTVL.

Many counts were recorded for this clonotype. The chain joins TRBV5-1 to TRBJ1-3; possible D gene TRBD1, 5 bases. Germline V lookup: CDR1 SGHRS, CDR2 YFSETQ. Between the trimmed V and J ends, which lost 1 base and 8 bases, there was a span of 16 bases. The CDR3 is made up of 15 amino acids. The CDR3 nucleotides read TGCGCCAGCAGCTTGACAGGAGGAAGGGGAGACACCATATATTTT. It specifies CASSLTGGRGDTIYF.

This clonotype has ten or more counts. This chain uses TRBV9 with TRBJ2-5; 10 bases are a match to TRBD2. CDR1 SGDLS and CDR2 YYNGEE come from the germline V gene. The CDR3 has 16 amino acids. J was trimmed by 1 base and V by 4 bases; bases with no gene match: 7. DNA for the CDR3: TGTGCCAGCAGCCCGTACCGGACTAGCGGCCAAGAGACCCAGTACTTC. Translating it yields CASSPYRTSGQETQYF. The full variable domain, completed using reference TRBV9 and TRBJ2-5, is DSGVTQTPKHLITATGQRVTLRCSPRSGDLSVYWYQQSLDQGLQFLIQYYNGEERAKGNILERFSAQQFPDLHSELNLSSLELGDSALYFCASSPYRTSGQETQYFGPGTRLLVL.

Many counts were recorded for this clonotype. The chain couples TRBV5-1 to TRBJ2-4, with 7 bases lining up with TRBD2. Trimming at V came to 3 bases and at J to 0 bases, leaving 9 bases not matched to a gene. The CDR3 runs to 17 residues. Germline V gene lookup returns CDR1 SGHRS and CDR2 YFSETQ. CDR3 bases: TGCGCCAGCAGCTCCACCTGGCGGGAGTTAGCCAAAAACATTCAGTACTTC. Protein sequence: CASSSTWRELAKNIQYF.

The chain uses TRBV12-3 or TRBV12-4 and TRBJ2-1; D is perhaps TRBD2 (5 bases). With 8 bases removed from V and 0 bases from J, the gap between germline ends came to 11 bases. The CDR3 consists of 14 residues. CDR3 region: CASRYGDSYNEQFF. The CDR3, as DNA: TGTGCCAGCCGATACGGGGACTCCTACAATGAGCAGTTCTTC.

This clonotype was observed a few times. A read error may explain this, as a much larger clone is one base away. J is TRBJ2-3 and V is TRBV6-2 or TRBV6-3, with D unresolved. Trimming took 7 bases from V and 1 from J, leaving 3 bases between them. This CDR3 is 11 amino acids long. The germline V gene has CDR1 MNHEY and CDR2 SVGEGT. The CDR3 DNA sequence: TGTGCCAGCACCCGCACAGATACGCAGTATTTT. Its protein product is CASTRTDTQYF.

The V call is TRBV5-1, the J call TRBJ1-4; TRBD1 aligns across 10 bases. Germline values: CDR1 SGHRS, CDR2 YFSETQ. The CDR3 is 15 residues long. Trimming took 1 base from V and 8 from J; bases not matched to a gene: 5. CDR3 coding DNA: TGCGCCAGCAGCTTGCCGGGACAGGGGAACGAAAAACTGTTTTTT. Protein sequence: CASSLPGQGNEKLFF.

The CDR3 is CASSYSRERYTGELFF. The CDR3 DNA follows: TGTGCCAGCAGTTACTCGAGGGAGCGGTACACCGGGGAGCTGTTTTTT. The rearrangement uses TRBV6-5 and TRBJ2-2; tentative D call: TRBD2 (5 bases). The CDR3 consists of 16 residues. The V and J ends lost 0 bases and 3 bases respectively, with 11 bases between them. Germline lookup yields CDR1 MNHEY and CDR2 SVGAGI.